This T cell receptor beta chain was captured in a study of STAT3 mutations in large granular lymphocyte leukemia. Study context: Over half of T-LGLL patients had one or more immunosuppressive regimens.

V shed 2 bases and J 0 bases; nucleotides not matched to a gene: 4. The CDR3 covers 16 residues. CDR1 is SEHNR, CDR2 FQNEAQ, per germline (reference sequence). A remark on this clone: As yet, its antigen is unknown.

Sequenced by immunoSEQ multiplex PCR; TCRdb stores in-frame clones only, minus some. The sample records approximately 3,300 clones, roughly 41% being singletons. Notes on the study in general: Samples missed the first appearance of the clone. After therapy, about 35% of the 18 patients switched clonotypes, all new clones STAT3 wild type. Every T-LGLL patient had at least one immunodominant TCRbeta clonotype. Some patients had dominant TCR clones larger than their STAT3 mutant burden.

This rearrangement joins TRBV7-9 to TRBJ2-5; 9 positions agree with TRBD1. The sequenced material came from peripheral blood mononuclear cells. The sequence was collected from a man over 45 with T-cell large granular lymphocyte leukemia. Some clones in this sample may be carry-over from other donors' samples. CDR3 in amino acids: CASSLTDRGYQETQYF. CDR3 DNA: TGTGCCAGCAGCTTAACCGACAGGGGGTACCAAGAGACCCAGTACTTC.